These 5 T cell receptor beta chains came from one sample sequenced in a study of metastatic and nonmetastatic thyroid tumors. Via MiXCR, TCRdb re-called the PCR reads. Of about 92,000 clones in the sample, 14% to 15% are singletons; the top ten hold 3.6%. Nobody among the patients had been given any treatment before thyroid surgery. Sequenced material: blood. These receptors came from a female donor with papillary thyroid cancer or a benign thyroid nodule (not recorded which). Some clones in this sample may be carry-over from other donors' samples.

A single count supports this clone. This may arise from a read error, as a much more abundant clone is one base away. The chain combines TRBV5-1 with TRBJ2-3; 8 bases line up with TRBD2. V shed 8 bases and J 5 bases; nucleotides not matched to a gene: 19. Germline V gene sequence: CDR1 SGHRS, CDR2 YFSETQ. CDR3 length equals 17 residues. In DNA, the CDR3 is TGCGCCAGTCGGAGCTTGACTTCGGGGGGGGCCGGAGATACGCAGTATTTT. Its translation: CASRSLTSGGAGDTQYF.

Many counts were recorded for this clone. The chain has TRBV5-6 and TRBJ1-1; possibly TRBD1 for D (5 bases). Germline CDR1 SGHDT, CDR2 YYEEEE. V shed 4 bases and J shed 7 bases, with 14 bases lying between them. CDR3 length: 13 amino acids. Here the CDR3 reads CASSPGVGVEAFF. CDR3 nucleotide sequence: TGTGCCAGCAGCCCGGGGGTTGGAGTTGAAGCTTTCTTT.

This clone was recorded at least ten times. The sample carries other DNA sequences with the same CDR3. This chain connects TRBV5-1 to TRBJ2-6, with D perhaps TRBD1 (5 bases). From germline, CDR1 is SGHRS and CDR2 YFSETQ. Trimming shortened V by 0 bases and J by 4 bases, and 11 bases separated the two germline ends. This CDR3 region has 16 residues. CDR3 sequence reads: CASSLDQGAGANVLTF. As DNA, the CDR3 is TGCGCCAGCAGCTTGGACCAGGGCGCCGGGGCCAACGTCCTGACTTTC.

J is TRBJ2-4 and V is TRBV20-1, with D hard to call. The ends were cut back, 4 bases at V and 6 bases at J, with 16 bases in the middle. Germline CDR1 and CDR2: DFQATT and SNEGSKA (reference sequence). This CDR3 contains 14 residues. The CDR3 DNA is TGCAGTGCTACAGATGTTCAAGCTTTAAACATTCAGTACTTC. It specifies CSATDVQALNIQYF.

This clone was seen once. The J gene is TRBJ2-7, the V gene TRBV11-2; D might be TRBD1 or TRBD2, each matching 5 bases. V dropped 4 bases and J dropped 6 bases, with 22 bases sitting between them. The germline V gene encodes CDR1 SGHAT and CDR2 FQNNGV. The CDR3 sequence is 16 residues long. This chain's CDR3 is CASSSDGAPIGGEQYF. As DNA, the CDR3 is TGTGCCAGCAGCTCTGATGGGGCCCCGATTGGGGGCGAGCAGTACTTC.